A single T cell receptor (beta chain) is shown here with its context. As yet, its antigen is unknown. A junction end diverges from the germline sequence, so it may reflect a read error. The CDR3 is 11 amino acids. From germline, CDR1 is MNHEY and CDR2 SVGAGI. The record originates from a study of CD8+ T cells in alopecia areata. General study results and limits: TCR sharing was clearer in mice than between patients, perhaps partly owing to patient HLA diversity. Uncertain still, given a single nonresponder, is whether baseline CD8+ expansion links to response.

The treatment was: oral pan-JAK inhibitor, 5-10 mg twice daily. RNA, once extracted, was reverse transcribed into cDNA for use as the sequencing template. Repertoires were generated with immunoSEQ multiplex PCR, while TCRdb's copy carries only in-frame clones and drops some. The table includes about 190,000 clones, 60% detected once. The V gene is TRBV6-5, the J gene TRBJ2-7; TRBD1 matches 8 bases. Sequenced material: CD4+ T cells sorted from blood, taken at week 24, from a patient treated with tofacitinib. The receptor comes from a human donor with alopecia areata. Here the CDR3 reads CASSSDRVVWF. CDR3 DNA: TGTGCCAGCAGTTCGGACAGGGTTGTATGGTTC.